A selection of T cell receptor beta chains follows, all from one sample in a study of T cells after yellow fever vaccination. One entry per CDR3 protein results from TCRdb running MiXCR on the 5' RACE reads. The sample records thousands of distinct CDR3 sequences, under 8% being singletons. The sample was PBMCs, either bulk or a sorted T-cell subset (CD4+, CD8+, memory, or dextramer-sorted; not recorded which), taken less than 18 days after the first yellow fever vaccination. Receptors were obtained from a man between 18 and 29 years old who received the YFV17D yellow fever vaccine. Each CDR3 is given with its conserved first and last residue. A D gene is named only where the DNA matches it firmly. Clone size reads once, few, many, or a class if the clone is expanded.

large	TRBV7-6	NA	TRBJ2-1	CASSLALVPYNEQFF	TGTGCCAGCAGCTTAGCGTTGGTTCCCTACAATGAGCAGTTCTTC
many	TRBV12-5	TRBD1	TRBJ1-2	CASGLRGHGYTF	TGTGCTAGTGGTTTAAGGGGGCATGGCTACACCTTC
many	TRBV7-9	NA	TRBJ2-3	CASSSWAGPKRNTQYF	TGTGCCAGCAGCTCCTGGGCGGGGCCGAAACGAAATACGCAGTATTTT
many	TRBV7-9	NA	TRBJ2-2	CASSPRDRELFF	TGTGCCAGCAGCCCGAGGGACCGGGAGCTGTTTTTT
many	TRBV2	NA	TRBJ2-2	CASRPLRGELFF	TGTGCCAGCAGGCCCCTTCGCGGGGAGCTGTTTTTT
many	TRBV6-1	TRBD1	TRBJ2-7	CASRDRVVSYEQYF	TGTGCCAGTCGAGACAGGGTAGTTTCCTACGAGCAGTACTTC
many	TRBV20-1	NA	TRBJ1-5	CSARKRNQPQHF	TGCAGTGCCCGTAAAAGGAATCAGCCCCAGCATTTT
many	TRBV20-1	TRBD1	TRBJ2-7	CSARGTGLQQYF	TGCAGTGCTAGGGGGACAGGGTTGCAGCAGTACTTC
many	TRBV29-1	TRBD2	TRBJ2-1	CSVNAVAGLADEQFF	TGCAGCGTTAATGCCGTAGCGGGACTAGCCGATGAGCAGTTCTTC
many	TRBV7-9	NA	TRBJ1-4	CASTNNPNEKLFF	TGTGCCAGCACCAACAATCCTAATGAAAAACTGTTTTTT
many	TRBV15	NA	TRBJ1-5	CATSRGHGNNQPQHF	TGTGCCACCAGCAGAGGACATGGAAACAATCAGCCCCAGCATTTT